The 22 T cell receptor beta chains listed next were all sequenced from one sample in a study of early T cells in non-severe SARS-CoV-2 infection. TCRdb called the 5' RACE reads again in MiXCR, with one record for every CDR3 protein. The sample yields 35,000 to 40,000 distinct CDR3 sequences, under 6.5% seen once. The sequenced material came from whole blood. The receptors come from an adult who was a healthcare worker with PCR-confirmed SARS-CoV-2 infection or an uninfected control (not recorded which).

At least ten counts were recorded for this clonotype. The chain combines TRBV20-1 with TRBJ2-1; a possible D gene is TRBD2 (6 bases). The ends were cut back, 0 bases at V and 4 bases at J, with 10 bases in the middle. Germline CDR1 DFQATT, CDR2 SNEGSKA (reference sequence). CDR3 size: 14 residues. The chain's CDR3 is CSARDREHYNEQFF. CDR3 bases: TGCAGTGCTAGAGATCGGGAGCATTACAATGAGCAGTTCTTC.

This clonotype has ten or more counts. The chain is built from TRBV5-4 and TRBJ2-3; D might be TRBD1 (6 bases). The CDR3 totals 15 residues. The germline gives CDR1 SGHNT, CDR2 YYREEE (reference sequence). The germline V and J ends were trimmed by 0 bases and 0 bases, with 8 bases remaining between them. CDR3 sequence reads: CASSLGRGSTDTQYF. CDR3 nucleotide sequence: TGTGCCAGCAGCTTGGGCAGGGGAAGCACAGATACGCAGTATTTT.

This clonotype came up many times. This chain connects TRBV18 to TRBJ2-1; the match to TRBD1 covers 10 bases. Germline values: CDR1 KGHSH, CDR2 LQKENI. The CDR3 is made up of 15 amino acids. J gave up 4 bases and V 6 bases, and 6 bases lay outside the gene matches. CDR3 in DNA: TGTGCCAGCTCTCCGGGACAGGGGCCATACAATGAGCAGTTCTTC. Its protein product is CASSPGQGPYNEQFF.

This clonotype was counted ten times or more. V usage is TRBV20-1 and J usage is TRBJ2-4, with 9 nucleotides matching TRBD1. The V gene end was trimmed by 6 bases and the J gene end by 2 bases; junction bases not matched to a gene: 8. Per germline, CDR1 DFQATT and CDR2 SNEGSKA (reference sequence). The length of the CDR3 is 15 residues. CDR3 sequence (DNA): TGCAGTGCATCCGGGACAGGGCTTTCCAAAAACATTCAGTACTTC. Protein product: CSASGTGLSKNIQYF.

There are many counts of this clonotype. The CDR3 region has the DNA TGTGCCAGTAGTATAACCGGGACAGGAGGGGAAAAACTGTTTTTT. It specifies CASSITGTGGEKLFF. V is TRBV19 and J is TRBJ1-4; 8 positions agree with TRBD1. This CDR3 region has 15 residues. Germline CDR1 and CDR2: LNHDA and SQIVND (reference sequence). V gave up 2 bases and J gave up 8 bases; unmatched junction bases: 7.

The sample holds many counts of this clonotype. The rearrangement uses TRBV4-2 and TRBJ2-3; 7 positions match TRBD2. The CDR3 spans 16 residues. The germline V gene has CDR1 LGHNA and CDR2 YNFKEQ. After removal of 0 bases from V and 5 bases from J, the junction contained 8 bases not matched to a gene. The CDR3 nucleotides are TGTGCCAGCAGCCAAGACCCTAGCGGAGCCGTAGATACGCAGTATTTT. This encodes CASSQDPSGAVDTQYF.

This clonotype was seen ten or more times. The chain uses TRBV18 and TRBJ1-1, with D uncertain. CDR1 is KGHSH and CDR2 is LQKENI in the germline V gene. Trimming shortened V by 4 bases and J by 1 base, and 10 bases separated the two germline ends. The CDR3 is 14 amino acids. For the CDR3, the DNA is TGTGCCAGCTCACTCGACCTAGAGAACACTGAAGCTTTCTTT. It specifies CASSLDLENTEAFF. Full variable domain (outside the CDR3, taken from reference TRBV18 and TRBJ1-1): NAGVMQNPRHLVRRRGQEARLRCSPMKGHSHVYWYRQLPEEGLKFMVYLQKENIIDESGMPKERFSAEFPKEGPSILRIQQVVRGDSAAYFCASSLDLENTEAFFGQGTRLTVV.

This clonotype was seen at least ten times. This chain connects TRBV7-2 to TRBJ1-2; D unclear. This CDR3 region has 15 residues. Trimming stripped 5 bases from V and 5 bases from J, with 18 bases between. Germline V lookup: CDR1 SGHTA, CDR2 FQGNSA. The CDR3 loop is CASSQPELWSYGYTF. The CDR3 region has the DNA TGTGCCAGCAGCCAGCCCGAATTATGGAGTTATGGCTACACCTTC.

Many counts were recorded for this clonotype. This chain uses TRBV20-1 with TRBJ2-7; 10 bases line up with TRBD2. CDR1 and CDR2 (germline): DFQATT, SNEGSKA (reference sequence). V trimming: 6 bases; J trimming: 5 bases; junction bases outside the gene matches: 7. CDR3 size: 13 residues. CDR3: CSAEREGRNEQYF. The CDR3 coding sequence is TGCAGTGCCGAGCGGGAGGGCCGAAACGAGCAGTACTTC.

This clonotype showed up many times. The chain joins TRBV20-1 to TRBJ2-7, with 11 positions matching TRBD2. Trimming took 1 base from V and 7 from J; bases not matched to a gene: 9. The germline CDR1 and CDR2 sequences are DFQATT and SNEGSKA (reference sequence). This CDR3 contains 15 residues. CDR3 nucleotides: TGCAGTGCTAGAGCCCATAGCGGGAGGGGAAGGGAGCAGTACTTC. It is translated as CSARAHSGRGREQYF.

The chain is built from TRBV7-9 and TRBJ2-7, with 8 bases matching TRBD2. The junction had 8 bases not matched to a gene; V was cut back by 5 bases and J by 2 bases. The CDR3 runs 15 residues. The germline CDR1 and CDR2 sequences are SEHNR and FQNEAQ (reference sequence). CDR3 coding DNA: TGTGCCAGCAGCCCTGGACTAGCAGGGCCCTACGAGCAGTACTTC. Translating it yields CASSPGLAGPYEQYF.

As for this clonotype: A much larger clone differs from this one at a single base, so this may be a read error. The gene calls are TRBV5-1 and TRBJ2-5, with 8 positions matching TRBD1. The germline V gene has CDR1 SGHRS and CDR2 YFSETQ. The CDR3 covers 14 residues. The CDR3 DNA is TGCGTCAGCAGCACGGGACAGGAGGAGGTGTCCCAGTACTTC. It yields the protein CVSSTGQEEVSQYF.

The sample holds many counts of this clonotype. The chain has TRBV7-2 and TRBJ2-1, with TRBD1 matching 12 bases. After removal of 6 bases from V and 9 bases from J, the junction contained 9 bases not matched to a gene. The CDR3 runs 15 residues. CDR1 and CDR2 from the germline V gene are SGHTA and FQGNSA. CDR3 sequence: CASRPGQGAKGEQFF. The CDR3 region has the DNA TGTGCCAGCAGACCGGGACAGGGGGCAAAGGGTGAGCAGTTCTTC.

This clonotype came up many times. The chain joins TRBV7-2 to TRBJ2-3; TRBD2 matches 10 bases. Germline CDR1 reads SGHTA; CDR2 reads FQGNSA. J lost 4 bases, V lost 0 bases, and 7 bases had no gene match. The CDR3 runs to 17 residues. The CDR3 DNA reads TGTGCCAGCAGCTTAGCGGAAAGCGGGGGGGCCGCAGATACGCAGTATTTT. It translates to CASSLAESGGAADTQYF.

This clonotype was observed many times. This chain connects TRBV5-1 to TRBJ1-6; 9 bases match TRBD1. V shed 4 bases, J shed 1 base, and the junction held 6 bases outside the gene matches. Germline V gene sequence: CDR1 SGHRS, CDR2 YFSETQ. This CDR3 spans 17 amino acids. CDR3 in DNA: TGCGCCAGCAGCCTCGGACAGGGGATATCCTATAATTCACCCCTCCACTTT. Translating it yields CASSLGQGISYNSPLHF.

This clonotype was counted at least ten times. This chain uses TRBV5-5 with TRBJ2-5, with D maybe TRBD1 (6 bases). Per the germline V gene, CDR1 is SGHKS and CDR2 is YYEKEE (reference sequence). The CDR3 is 15 residues long. Deletions cut 0 bases from V and 2 bases from J, with 11 bases between. CDR3 sequence reads: CASSLVAGAQETQYF. The CDR3 DNA sequence: TGTGCCAGCAGCTTGGTGGCAGGGGCACAAGAGACCCAGTACTTC.

Ten or more counts support this clonotype. The CDR3 loop is CASSSGQNTEAFF. For the CDR3, the DNA is TGCGCCAGCAGCTCGGGACAGAACACTGAAGCTTTCTTT. This chain joins TRBV5-1 and TRBJ1-1; D perhaps matches TRBD1 (6 bases). This CDR3 contains 13 residues. CDR1 and CDR2 (germline): SGHRS, YFSETQ. The V end lost 3 bases, the J end lost 1 base, and 7 bases lay between the germline ends.

This clonotype was detected many times. The chain uses TRBV27 and TRBJ1-5, with D hard to call. V dropped 5 bases and J dropped 3 bases, with 14 bases sitting between them. This CDR3 is 15 amino acids long. Germline CDR1 MNHEY, CDR2 SMNVEV (reference sequence). The CDR3 loop reads CASSPGPIPNQPQHF. In DNA, the CDR3 is TGTGCCAGCAGTCCCGGGCCCATCCCCAATCAGCCCCAGCATTTT.

This clonotype was seen a handful of times. This sequence joins TRBV3-1 and TRBJ2-1, with TRBD2 matching over 14 bases. The CDR3 has 16 residues. The trim removed 3 bases at V and 7 bases at J, leaving 5 bases unmatched. Germline CDR1 reads LGHDT; CDR2 reads YNNKEL (reference sequence). CDR3 sequence reads: CASSQGTSGRGNEQFF. The CDR3 DNA is TGTGCCAGCAGCCAGGGGACTAGCGGGAGAGGGAATGAGCAGTTCTTC.

This clonotype was picked up many times. This chain links TRBV20-1 with TRBJ1-5; the D is unclear. Germline V gives CDR1 DFQATT, CDR2 SNEGSKA (reference sequence). CDR3 length equals 15 residues. V shed 0 bases and J shed 1 base, with 10 bases lying between them. In DNA, the CDR3 is TGCAGTGCTAGAGATATCGCGGGGAGCAATCAGCCCCAGCATTTT. Protein sequence: CSARDIAGSNQPQHF.

The chain uses TRBV5-6 and TRBJ2-5, with 8 nucleotides matching TRBD1. The trim removed 5 bases at V and 10 bases at J, leaving 10 bases unmatched. Per the germline V gene, CDR1 is SGHDT and CDR2 is YYEEEE. This CDR3 contains 13 residues. CDR3 sequence: CASRMTGAVGQYF. The DNA of the CDR3 is TGTGCCAGCAGAATGACAGGGGCCGTGGGCCAGTACTTC. The full variable domain, rest sourced from reference TRBV5-6 and TRBJ2-5, is DAGVTQSPTHLIKTRGQQVTLRCSPKSGHDTVSWYQQALGQGPQFIFQYYEEEERQRGNFPDRFSGHQFPNYSSELNVNALLLGDSALYLCASRMTGAVGQYFGPGTRLLVL.

As concerns this clonotype: A read error may produce the germline difference seen at one junction end. This sequence joins TRBV7-8 and TRBJ2-3; no clear D. CDR1 is SGHVS and CDR2 is FQNEAQ in the germline V gene. There are 12 residues in the CDR3. The CDR3, as DNA: TGTGTCAGCAGCTCCACCACAGATACGCAGTATTTT. Protein: CVSSSTTDTQYF. Based on the CDR3 plus reference TRBV7-8 and TRBJ2-3, the full variable domain is GAGVSQSPRYKVAKRGQDVALRCDPISGHVSLFWYQQALGQGPEFLTYFQNEAQLDKSGLPSDRFFAERPEGSVSTLKIQRTQQEDSAVYLCVSSSTTDTQYFGPGTRLTVL.